Here is one T cell receptor beta chain with its context. The target antigen is unknown. These data are taken from a study of OX40 agonist ivuxolimab in advanced cancers. Study-level information: One hepatocellular carcinoma and a couple of cutaneous melanoma patients partially responded.

The CDR3 totals 13 residues. V was pared by 2 bases and J by 4 bases, with 5 bases between. Per the germline V gene, CDR1 is MNHEY and CDR2 is SMNVEV (reference sequence). Study-wide results and caveats: Both CD4+ and CD8+ T cell populations in blood had undergone clonal expansion by week 6 at 0.1 to 3.0 mg/kg. Expanded clones belonging to CD8+ T cells outnumbered, on average, those of CD4+. Among the lowest levels of clonal expansion were found in partial responders at 0.1-3.0 mg/kg.

Measured with immunoSEQ multiplex PCR; TCRdb has only the in-frame clones, and not every one. The sample holds tens of thousands of clones, over 80% seen once. V usage is TRBV27 and J usage is TRBJ2-2; maybe TRBD2 (5 bases). Sequenced material: CD4+ or CD8+ T cells sorted from blood, taken in a trial of the OX40 agonist ivuxolimab. This TCR derives from an adult with an advanced solid tumor such as melanoma, head and neck, liver or kidney cancer. The CDR3 loop reads CASSLGSTGELFF. The DNA of the CDR3 is TGTGCCAGCAGTTTAGGGAGCACCGGGGAGCTGTTTTTT.